A single T cell receptor beta chain is shown here with its context. J was trimmed by 1 base and V by 5 bases; bases with no gene match: 7. The CDR3 length is 15 residues. From germline, CDR1 is MNHEY and CDR2 SMNVEV (reference sequence). The assay was immunoSEQ multiplex PCR, and TCRdb's table has in-frame clones only and misses some. Seen here are around 16,000 clones, approximately 73% observed once, and the top ten hold more than 3.5%. The data belong to a study of high-grade serous ovarian cancer treatment subgroups. The tumor samples were collected prior to definitive surgery or chemotherapy. This receptor was obtained from a human donor with high-grade serous ovarian cancer. The chain recombines TRBV27 with TRBJ1-2, with 7 bases matching TRBD1. Sequencing was performed on tumor tissue. CDR3: CASSGGQRFNYGYTF. The CDR3 DNA reads as TGTGCCAGCAGTGGGGGACAGAGATTTAACTATGGCTACACCTTC.